The 8 T cell receptor beta chains below come from one sample, sequenced in a study of cytomegalovirus exposure and HLA in healthy donors. PCR was performed using 60 Vbeta and 13 Jbeta primers. Some clones are missing from TCRdb's copy, which holds only in-frame ones; the method was immunoSEQ multiplex PCR. The data show around 130,000 clones, 65% to 90% seen once. Sequencing used PBMCs. The receptors were gathered from a young man in good health and CMV-seronegative.

This clone was found once. The rearrangement links TRBV27 to TRBJ1-1; D is ambiguous. CDR1 MNHEY and CDR2 SMNVEV come from the germline V gene (reference sequence). The V end was cut by 3 bases, the J end by 0 bases, with 23 bases between. The CDR3 runs 19 residues. The DNA for the CDR3 is TGTGCCAGCAGTTTTTCCCCCGAAACCATCAGTACTATGAACACTGAAGCTTTCTTT. As protein: CASSFSPETISTMNTEAFF.

CDR3: CASSPTGRLTTNEKLFF. CDR3 nucleotide sequence: TGTGCCAGCTCACCAACCGGGAGGCTGACAACTAATGAAAAACTGTTTTTT. J is TRBJ1-4 and V is TRBV18; D unresolved. Germline CDR1 reads KGHSH; CDR2 reads LQKENI. This CDR3 comprises 17 residues. Trimming stripped 2 bases from V and 0 bases from J, with 13 bases between. Full variable domain (outside the CDR3, taken from reference TRBV18 and TRBJ1-4): NAGVMQNPRHLVRRRGQEARLRCSPMKGHSHVYWYRQLPEEGLKFMVYLQKENIIDESGMPKERFSAEFPKEGPSILRIQQVVRGDSAAYFCASSPTGRLTTNEKLFFGSGTQLSVL.

The chain uses TRBV7-6 and TRBJ1-2; D remains unclear. The V gene's germline CDR1 is SGHVS and CDR2 FNYEAQ. The CDR3 has 18 residues. Trimming pared 4 bases from V and 4 bases from J, leaving 25 bases between. CDR3: CASSSDSPTSLSSYGYTF. CDR3 DNA: TGTGCCAGCAGCTCCGATAGTCCCACCTCACTGAGCTCCTATGGCTACACCTTC.

The chain recombines TRBV9 with TRBJ1-1; D possibly corresponds to TRBD1 (5 bases). V lost 3 bases, J lost 5 bases, and 29 bases lay in between. The CDR3 runs 19 residues. Germline loops: CDR1 SGDLS, CDR2 YYNGEE. This CDR3 reads CASSGAPMLPRVIGTEAFF. Written as DNA, the CDR3 is TGTGCCAGCAGCGGGGCTCCAATGTTACCCAGGGTAATCGGGACTGAAGCTTTCTTT.

This clone has more than one count but fewer than ten. J is TRBJ1-3 and V is TRBV7-2; the D is unclear. Per germline, CDR1 SGHTA and CDR2 FQGNSA. CDR3 length: 15 amino acids. Trimming removed 3 bases at V and 1 base at J, with 10 bases between. The DNA of the CDR3 is TGTGCCAGCAGCTTGGTAACAGCTTCTGGAAACACCATATATTTT. It encodes CASSLVTASGNTIYF.

This chain links TRBV27 with TRBJ2-3; 7 bases fit TRBD2. From germline, CDR1 is MNHEY and CDR2 SMNVEV (reference sequence). The CDR3 spans 14 residues. Losses at the gene ends were 4 bases for V and 6 bases for J; bases not matched to a gene: 7. CDR3 nucleotides: TGTGCCAGCAGTTATCGGACTAGAATTGATACGCAGTATTTT. It translates to CASSYRTRIDTQYF.

Concerning this clone itself: The same CDR3 arises from other DNA sequences in this sample as well. The rearrangement joins TRBV30 to TRBJ1-6; 9 nucleotides match TRBD1. Germline trimming cut 0 bases from V and 7 bases from J; bases unmatched to any gene: 1. The germline gives CDR1 GTSNPN, CDR2 SVGIG (reference sequence). This CDR3 is 14 amino acids long. The CDR3 reads CAWSVGQGNSPLHF. In nucleotides, the CDR3 is TGTGCCTGGAGTGTGGGACAGGGCAATTCACCCCTCCACTTT.

This clone was recorded once. The CDR3 DNA sequence: TGTGCCATCAGTGACGGGTCCTTCGGGTATGAAAAACTGTTTTTT. Translation: CAISDGSFGYEKLFF. The J gene is TRBJ1-4, the V gene TRBV10-3; D is uncertain. V was cut by 3 bases and J by 6 bases, with 14 bases left in between. Germline V gene data show CDR1 as ENHRY and CDR2 as SYGVKD. The CDR3 is made up of 15 amino acids.